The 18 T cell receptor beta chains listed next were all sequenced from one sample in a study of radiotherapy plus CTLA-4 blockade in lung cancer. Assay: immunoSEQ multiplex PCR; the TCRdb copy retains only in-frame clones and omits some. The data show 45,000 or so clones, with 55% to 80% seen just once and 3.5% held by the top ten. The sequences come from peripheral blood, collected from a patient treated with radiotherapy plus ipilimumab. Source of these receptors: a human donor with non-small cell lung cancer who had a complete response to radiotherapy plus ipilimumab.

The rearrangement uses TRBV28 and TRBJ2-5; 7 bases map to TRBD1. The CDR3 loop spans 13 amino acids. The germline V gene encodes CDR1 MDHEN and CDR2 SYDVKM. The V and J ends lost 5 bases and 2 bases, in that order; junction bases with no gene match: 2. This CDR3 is CASSIRGQETQYF. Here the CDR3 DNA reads TGTGCCAGCAGTATCAGGGGGCAAGAGACCCAGTACTTC.

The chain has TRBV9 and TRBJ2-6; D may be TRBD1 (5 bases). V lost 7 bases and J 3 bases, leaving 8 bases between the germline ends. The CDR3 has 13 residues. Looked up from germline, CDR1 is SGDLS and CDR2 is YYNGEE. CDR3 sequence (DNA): TGTGCCAGCGTCAGGGATGGGGCCAACGTCCTGACTTTC. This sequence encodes CASVRDGANVLTF.

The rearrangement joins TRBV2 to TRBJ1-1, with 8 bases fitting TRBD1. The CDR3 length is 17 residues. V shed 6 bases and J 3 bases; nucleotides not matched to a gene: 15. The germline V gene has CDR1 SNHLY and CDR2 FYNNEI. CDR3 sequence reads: CASRNRGGLFYDTEAFF. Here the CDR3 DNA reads TGTGCCAGCAGGAACAGGGGGGGCCTTTTCTATGACACTGAAGCTTTCTTT.

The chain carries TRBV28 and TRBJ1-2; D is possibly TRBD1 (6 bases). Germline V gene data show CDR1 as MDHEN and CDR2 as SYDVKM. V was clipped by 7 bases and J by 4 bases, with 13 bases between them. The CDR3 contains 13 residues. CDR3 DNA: TGTGCCAGCAAGGGGGGGGGTGGCTATGGCTACACCTTC. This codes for CASKGGGGYGYTF.

In DNA form, the CDR3 reads TGCAGCGTTGGAGCGGGAGGGGGTTACGAGCAGTACTTC. This translates into CSVGAGGGYEQYF. The chain has TRBV29-1 and TRBJ2-7; 10 bases fit TRBD2. The length of the CDR3 is 13 residues. V trimming: 4 bases; J trimming: 4 bases; junction bases outside the gene matches: 4. Germline-derived CDR1 and CDR2 are SQVTM and ANQGSEA.

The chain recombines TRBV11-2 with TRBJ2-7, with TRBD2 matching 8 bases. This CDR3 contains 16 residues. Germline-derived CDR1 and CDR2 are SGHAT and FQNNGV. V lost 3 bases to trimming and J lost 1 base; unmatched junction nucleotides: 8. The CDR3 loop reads CASSFVGGGLSYEQYF. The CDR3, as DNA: TGTGCCAGCAGCTTTGTCGGGGGGGGGCTGTCCTACGAGCAGTACTTC.

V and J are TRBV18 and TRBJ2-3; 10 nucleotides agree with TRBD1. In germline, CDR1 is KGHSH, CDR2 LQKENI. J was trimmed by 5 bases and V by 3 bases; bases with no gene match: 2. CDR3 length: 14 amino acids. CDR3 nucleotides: TGTGCCAGCTCACCCGGGACAGGGGTAGATACGCAGTATTTT. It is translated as CASSPGTGVDTQYF.

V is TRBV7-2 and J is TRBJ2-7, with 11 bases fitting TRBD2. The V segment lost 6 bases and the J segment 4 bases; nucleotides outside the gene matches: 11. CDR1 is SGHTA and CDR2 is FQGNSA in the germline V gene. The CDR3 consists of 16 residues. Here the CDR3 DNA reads TGTGCCAGCAGTTTTACTGGGACTAGCGGACCTTACGAGCAGTACTTC. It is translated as CASSFTGTSGPYEQYF.

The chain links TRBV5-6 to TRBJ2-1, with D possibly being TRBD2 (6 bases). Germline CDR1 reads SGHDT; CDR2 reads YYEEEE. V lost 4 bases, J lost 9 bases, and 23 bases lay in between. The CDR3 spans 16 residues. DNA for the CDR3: TGTGCCAGCAGCCGAACGGGACTCGGGAGTGGGTTTGAGCAGTTCTTC. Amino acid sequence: CASSRTGLGSGFEQFF.

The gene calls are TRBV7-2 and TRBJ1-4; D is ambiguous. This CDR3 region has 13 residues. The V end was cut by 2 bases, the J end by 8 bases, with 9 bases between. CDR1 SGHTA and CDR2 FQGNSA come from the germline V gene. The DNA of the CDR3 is TGTGCCAGCAGCTTACGGCGAGGGGAAAAACTGTTTTTT. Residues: CASSLRRGEKLFF.

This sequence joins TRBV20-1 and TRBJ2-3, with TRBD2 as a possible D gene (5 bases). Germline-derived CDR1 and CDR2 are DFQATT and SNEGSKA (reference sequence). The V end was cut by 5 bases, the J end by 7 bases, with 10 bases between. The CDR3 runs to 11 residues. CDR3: CSAQRENTQYF. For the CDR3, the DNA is TGCAGTGCTCAAAGGGAGAATACGCAGTATTTT.

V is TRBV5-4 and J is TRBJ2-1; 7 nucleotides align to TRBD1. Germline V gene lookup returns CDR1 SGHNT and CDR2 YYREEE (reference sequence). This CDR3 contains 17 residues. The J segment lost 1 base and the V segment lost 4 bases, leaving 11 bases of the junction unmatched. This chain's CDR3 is CASSRQGDYLSYNEQFF. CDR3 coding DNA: TGTGCCAGCAGCCGACAGGGTGACTATTTGTCCTACAATGAGCAGTTCTTC.

The CDR3 DNA follows: TGTGCCAGCAGCCGACCTCGCCTGGCGGGATGGTCAGAGACCCAGTACTTC. Its translation: CASSRPRLAGWSETQYF. The V and J genes are TRBV11-2 and TRBJ2-5; TRBD2 is a possible D gene (6 bases). Germline V CDR1 and CDR2: SGHAT, FQNNGV. The CDR3 covers 17 residues. V gave up 5 bases and J gave up 4 bases, with 23 bases separating them.

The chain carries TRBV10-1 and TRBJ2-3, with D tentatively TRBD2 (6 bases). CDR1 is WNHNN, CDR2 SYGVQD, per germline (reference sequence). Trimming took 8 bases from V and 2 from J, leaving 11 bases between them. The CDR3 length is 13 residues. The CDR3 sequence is CASVLASTDTQYF. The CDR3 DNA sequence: TGCGCCAGCGTACTAGCTTCCACAGATACGCAGTATTTT.

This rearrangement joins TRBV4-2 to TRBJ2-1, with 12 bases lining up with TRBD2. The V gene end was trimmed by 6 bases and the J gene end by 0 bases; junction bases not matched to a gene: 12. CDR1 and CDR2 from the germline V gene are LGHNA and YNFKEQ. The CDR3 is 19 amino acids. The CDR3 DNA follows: TGTGCCAGCAGTTCAGGGACTAGCGGGCGCTATTCCTCCTACAATGAGCAGTTCTTC. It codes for CASSSGTSGRYSSYNEQFF.

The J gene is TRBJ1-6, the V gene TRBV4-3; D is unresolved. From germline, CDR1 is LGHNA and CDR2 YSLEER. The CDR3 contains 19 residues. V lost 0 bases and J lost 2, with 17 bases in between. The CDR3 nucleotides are TGCGCCAGCAGCCAAGATCCCTACCCCGCCCGGGCCTATAATTCACCCCTCCACTTT. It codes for CASSQDPYPARAYNSPLHF.

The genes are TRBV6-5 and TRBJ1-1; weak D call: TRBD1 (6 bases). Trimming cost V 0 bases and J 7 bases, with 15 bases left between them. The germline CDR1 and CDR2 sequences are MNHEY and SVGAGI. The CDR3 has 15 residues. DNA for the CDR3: TGTGCCAGCAGTTACTCGATCAAGGGGGTCGGTGAAGCTTTCTTT. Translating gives CASSYSIKGVGEAFF.

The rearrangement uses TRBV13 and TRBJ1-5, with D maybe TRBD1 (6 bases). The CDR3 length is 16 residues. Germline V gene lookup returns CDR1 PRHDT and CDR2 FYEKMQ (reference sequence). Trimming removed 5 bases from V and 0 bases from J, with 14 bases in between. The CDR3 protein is CASSVGQLYSNQPQHF. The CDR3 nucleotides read TGTGCCAGCAGCGTCGGACAGCTGTATAGCAATCAGCCCCAGCATTTT. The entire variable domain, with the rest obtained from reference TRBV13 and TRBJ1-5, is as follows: AAGVIQSPRHLIKEKRETATLKCYPIPRHDTVYWYQQGPGQDPQFLISFYEKMQSDKGSIPDRFSAQQFSDYHSELNMSSLELGDSALYFCASSVGQLYSNQPQHFGDGTRLSIL.